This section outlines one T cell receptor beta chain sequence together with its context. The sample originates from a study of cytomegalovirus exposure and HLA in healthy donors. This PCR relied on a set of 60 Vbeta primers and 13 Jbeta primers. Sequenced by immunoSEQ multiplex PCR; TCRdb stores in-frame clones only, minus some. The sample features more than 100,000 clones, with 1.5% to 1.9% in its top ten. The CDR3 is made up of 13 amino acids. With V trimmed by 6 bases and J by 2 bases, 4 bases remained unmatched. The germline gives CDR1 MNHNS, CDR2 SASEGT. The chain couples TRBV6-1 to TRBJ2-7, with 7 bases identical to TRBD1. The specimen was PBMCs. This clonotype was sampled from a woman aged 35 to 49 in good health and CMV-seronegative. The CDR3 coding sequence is TGTGCCAGCAGACAGGGGATCCCCTACGAGCAGTACGTC. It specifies CASRQGIPYEQYV.